Presented here are 23 T cell receptor beta chains from one specimen sequenced in a study of blood T cell repertoires in COVID-19 (dated by TCRdb to 2020 to 2021). The receptor library was made with the immunoSEQ multiplex PCR assay. In its TCRdb copy, this immuneACCESS table keeps in-frame sequences only and misses some clones. Where compared with another copy, unresolved V genes explain less than half of these, and the others have no known cause. The sample profile shows some 250,000 clones; about 80% of them were found once. 3.3% of the sample lies in the top ten. The sequencing sample was made of peripheral blood. These receptors all come from a woman aged 80 or over with acute or convalescent COVID-19.

The V and J genes are TRBV25-1 and TRBJ2-1; 9 bases map to TRBD2. Per the germline V gene, CDR1 is MGHDK and CDR2 is SYGVNS. The J segment lost 8 bases and the V segment lost 5 bases, leaving 16 bases of the junction unmatched. The CDR3 spans 17 residues. The CDR3 nucleotides are TGTGCCAGCAGTCCTAGGGGTTTGGTAGCGGGAGCCGATGAGCAGTTCTTC. As protein: CASSPRGLVAGADEQFF.

The chain couples TRBV2 to TRBJ2-2, with 10 bases identical to TRBD2. Germline CDR1 is SNHLY and CDR2 is FYNNEI. The length of the CDR3 is 16 residues. The ends lost 6 bases at V and 5 bases at J; junction bases unmatched: 9. This chain's CDR3 is CASSYGGTSATGELFF. The CDR3 DNA follows: TGTGCCAGCAGCTATGGGGGGACTAGCGCTACCGGGGAGCTGTTTTTT.

This chain links TRBV2 with TRBJ1-1; the match to TRBD1 covers 7 bases. CDR1 is SNHLY, CDR2 FYNNEI, per germline. V lost 7 bases, J lost 0 bases, and 14 bases stayed unmatched. CDR3 length: 17 amino acids. CDR3 protein: CASTLGGGDGMNTEAFF. CDR3 sequence (DNA): TGTGCCAGCACCCTAGGGGGCGGCGACGGCATGAACACTGAAGCTTTCTTT.

The CDR3 nucleotides read TGCGCCAGCAGCAGGCCCGGGACTAGCGGGGGGGACGATGAGCAGTTCTTC. Protein sequence: CASSRPGTSGGDDEQFF. J is TRBJ2-1 and V is TRBV5-1, with 16 bases aligning to TRBD2. Germline CDR1 reads SGHRS; CDR2 reads YFSETQ. After removal of 4 bases from V and 8 bases from J, the junction contained 9 bases not matched to a gene. The CDR3 consists of 17 residues.

The chain uses TRBV30 and TRBJ1-2; D is perhaps TRBD1 (5 bases). V lost 0 bases, J lost 2 bases, and 13 bases lay in between. Germline CDR1 GTSNPN, CDR2 SVGIG (reference sequence). The CDR3 is 15 amino acids. The CDR3 nucleotides read TGTGCCTGGAGTGTATTCGGGGGAGGGAACTATGGCTACACCTTC. This gives the protein CAWSVFGGGNYGYTF.

This clone has a handful of counts. The rearrangement uses TRBV7-9 and TRBJ1-2; D remains ambiguous. V lost 5 bases and J lost 1, with 8 bases in between. The CDR3 has 13 residues. Germline assignment: CDR1 SEHNR and CDR2 FQNEAQ (reference sequence). The CDR3 reads CASSPQSNYGYTF. CDR3 sequence (DNA): TGTGCCAGCAGCCCACAGAGTAACTATGGCTACACCTTC.

The genes are TRBV10-3 and TRBJ1-1; 9 nucleotides align to TRBD1. Germline values: CDR1 ENHRY, CDR2 SYGVKD. Trimming removed 8 bases from V and 4 bases from J; junction bases left unmatched: 8. This CDR3 is built from 14 residues. CDR3 sequence: CAIAGDRVGTEAFF. The CDR3 coding sequence is TGTGCCATCGCCGGGGACAGGGTGGGCACTGAAGCTTTCTTT.

This chain links TRBV19 with TRBJ1-1; TRBD1 matches 9 bases. The CDR3 has 12 amino acids. Germline V gene data show CDR1 as LNHDA and CDR2 as SQIVND (reference sequence). Germline trimming cut 3 bases from V and 9 bases from J; bases unmatched to any gene: 2. CDR3 protein: CASSIGTGKAFF. The CDR3 DNA reads TGTGCCAGTAGTATCGGGACAGGGAAAGCTTTCTTT.

The chain recombines TRBV7-2 with TRBJ2-1, with 10 bases fitting TRBD2. V lost 5 bases, J lost 9 bases, and 13 bases stayed unmatched. The CDR3 has 16 residues. Germline V CDR1 and CDR2: SGHTA, FQGNSA. In DNA form, the CDR3 reads TGTGCCAGCAGCCCTAGAGGGTTAGCGGGGGGCCGTGAGCAGTTCTTC. Amino acid sequence: CASSPRGLAGGREQFF.

This clone has just one count. J is TRBJ2-5 and V is TRBV5-1; 10 positions agree with TRBD2. The CDR3 is 16 amino acids. V was pared by 1 base and J by 1 base, with 4 bases of the junction left unmatched. Germline-derived CDR1 and CDR2 are SGHRS and YFSETQ. The CDR3 region has the DNA TGCGCCAGCAGCTTGAAGACTAGCGGGTCCCAAGAGACCCAGTACTTC. Residues: CASSLKTSGSQETQYF. Full variable domain (remainder filled in from reference TRBV5-1 and TRBJ2-5): KAGVTQTPRYLIKTRGQQVTLSCSPISGHRSVSWYQQTPGQGLQFLFEYFSETQRNKGNFPGRFSGRQFSNSRSEMNVSTLELGDSALYLCASSLKTSGSQETQYFGPGTRLLVL.

This sequence joins TRBV10-3 and TRBJ1-4, with 10 bases identical to TRBD1. CDR3 length: 16 amino acids. Trimming cost V 3 bases and J 2 bases; bases outside gene matches: 3. Germline CDR1 ENHRY, CDR2 SYGVKD. CDR3 nucleotide sequence: TGTGCCATCAGTGACGGACAGGGGGGCACTAATGAAAAACTGTTTTTT. It specifies CAISDGQGGTNEKLFF.

The count of this clone is one. This chain uses TRBV7-2 with TRBJ1-1; 9 bases are a match to TRBD1. Trimming took 6 bases from V and 11 from J; bases not matched to a gene: 10. The CDR3 loop spans 13 amino acids. Germline V gene lookup returns CDR1 SGHTA and CDR2 FQGNSA. Here the CDR3 DNA reads TGTGCCAGCAGAGCCCCGGGACAGGGCCCGGCTTTCTTT. This sequence encodes CASRAPGQGPAFF.

This clone occurred once. CDR3 residues: CATRTGTLTGELFF. As DNA, the CDR3 is TGTGCCACCAGGACCGGGACTCTCACCGGGGAGCTGTTTTTT. This chain uses TRBV24-1 with TRBJ2-2; tentative D call: TRBD2 (6 bases). Germline loops: CDR1 KGHDR, CDR2 SFDVKD. The CDR3 covers 14 residues. Deletions cut 7 bases from V and 4 bases from J, with 12 bases between.

The CDR3: CATGVGQANTEAFF. The CDR3 bases are TGTGCCACAGGGGTGGGGCAGGCGAACACTGAAGCTTTCTTT. This sequence joins TRBV6-5 and TRBJ1-1, with TRBD1 as a possible D gene (6 bases). The V end was cut by 10 bases, the J end by 1 base, with 16 bases between. This CDR3 is built from 14 residues. The germline CDR1 and CDR2 sequences are MNHEY and SVGAGI.

This chain connects TRBV5-4 to TRBJ2-7; weak D call: TRBD2 (5 bases). The germline V and J ends were trimmed by 0 bases and 2 bases, with 12 bases remaining between them. Germline V gene data show CDR1 as SGHNT and CDR2 as YYREEE (reference sequence). The CDR3 contains 15 residues. The CDR3 is CASSLGTSTPYEQYF. In DNA form, the CDR3 reads TGTGCCAGCAGCTTGGGGACTTCGACGCCCTACGAGCAGTACTTC.

The rearrangement links TRBV5-4 to TRBJ1-6, with 8 bases identical to TRBD1. The CDR3 extends over 15 amino acids. The ends lost 4 bases at V and 5 bases at J; junction bases unmatched: 5. The germline CDR1 and CDR2 sequences are SGHNT and YYREEE (reference sequence). CDR3 protein: CASSPGQGNNSPLHF. For the CDR3, the DNA is TGTGCCAGCAGCCCCGGACAGGGAAATAATTCACCCCTCCACTTT.

V gene TRBV23-1 combines with J gene TRBJ1-1; TRBD1 is a possible D gene (5 bases). TRBV23-1 falls under the ORF class, with uncertain function. V was cut by 6 bases and J by 12 bases, with 17 bases left in between. The CDR3 loop spans 12 amino acids. The CDR3 sequence: CASSRTPNGPFF. As DNA, the CDR3 is TGCGCCAGCAGCCGGACACCCAACGGGCCTTTCTTT.

This chain uses TRBV29-1 with TRBJ1-1; the D gene is possibly TRBD1 (6 bases). This CDR3 has 14 amino acids. Germline V gene data show CDR1 as SQVTM and CDR2 as ANQGSEA. V shed 5 bases and J shed 1 base, with 14 bases lying between them. CDR3: CSVNPGETNTEAFF. CDR3 nucleotide sequence: TGCAGCGTTAATCCAGGGGAGACGAACACTGAAGCTTTCTTT.

The CDR3 spells CAGTVTDTQYF. Here the CDR3 DNA reads TGTGCCGGCACTGTTACAGATACGCAGTATTTT. The rearrangement uses TRBV2 and TRBJ2-3; D is uncertain. Trimming stripped 11 bases from V and 3 bases from J, with 9 bases between. CDR1 and CDR2 from the germline V gene are SNHLY and FYNNEI. The CDR3 has 11 amino acids.

The chain carries TRBV23-1 and TRBJ1-2, with a weak D call TRBD1 (5 bases). TRBV23-1 is designated an ORF whose function remains uncertain. This CDR3 has 15 amino acids. Trimming stripped 4 bases from V and 3 bases from J, with 15 bases between. CDR3 loop: CASSLVGHVDYGYTF. CDR3 DNA: TGCGCCAGCAGTCTGGTTGGACACGTCGACTATGGCTACACCTTC.

The chain uses TRBV4-1 and TRBJ1-2, with D possibly being TRBD1 (6 bases). CDR1 and CDR2 (germline): MGHRA, YSYEKL. The CDR3 is 18 residues long. V lost 3 bases to trimming and J lost 2 bases, with 22 bases between them. This chain's CDR3 is CASSQDRQAIVQNYGYTF. In DNA form, the CDR3 reads TGCGCCAGCAGCCAGGATAGACAGGCCATAGTTCAAAACTATGGCTACACCTTC.

The rearrangement joins TRBV6-5 to TRBJ2-7; 7 nucleotides align to TRBD2. The CDR3 sequence is 15 residues long. Germline-derived CDR1 and CDR2 are MNHEY and SVGAGI. Trimming at V came to 7 bases and at J to 0 bases, leaving 9 bases not matched to a gene. CDR3 bases: TGTGCCAGCAATAGTGCGGGAGTGGGCTCCTACGAGCAGTACTTC. Translation gives CASNSAGVGSYEQYF.

This clone was found once. The CDR3, as DNA: TGTGCCAGCAGCGTAGGACAGGGGGCGTCAGCAAAACTGTTTTTT. This encodes CASSVGQGASAKLFF. This sequence joins TRBV7-8 and TRBJ1-4; 11 nucleotides agree with TRBD1. Germline V gives CDR1 SGHVS, CDR2 FQNEAQ. The ends lost 5 bases at V and 10 bases at J; junction bases unmatched: 9. The CDR3 length is 15 residues.